The rows below give T cell receptor beta chains drawn from one sample of a study of cytomegalovirus exposure and HLA in healthy donors. Here immunoSEQ multiplex PCR was the method, and the copy in TCRdb shows in-frame clones only, minus some. The sample holds 160,000 or so clones, 86% seen once. The sample consisted of PBMCs. All receptors derive from a young woman in good health and CMV-seronegative. CDR3s include the opening cysteine and the closing phenylalanine or tryptophan. The order of the fields is D gene, J gene, clone size, V gene, CDR3 length, CDR3 protein, CDR3 DNA. D genes are given only for firm matches. A clone size is listed for some rows: how often the clone was seen (once, few, many), or a class if it is expanded.

D: TRBD1; J: TRBJ1-1; size: -; V: TRBV30; length: 15; CDR3: CAWSVARTGNTEAFF; DNA: TGTGCCTGGAGTGTGGCCCGGACAGGGAACACTGAAGCTTTCTTT
D: -; J: TRBJ1-5; size: -; V: TRBV28; length: 12; CDR3: CASSPGDQPQHF; DNA: TGTGCCAGCAGTCCGGGGGATCAGCCCCAGCATTTT
D: TRBD1; J: TRBJ1-3; size: -; V: TRBV5-6; length: 16; CDR3: CASSSLGQGNGNTIYF; DNA: TGTGCCAGCAGCTCCCTGGGACAGGGGAATGGAAACACCATATATTTT
D: -; J: TRBJ2-5; size: -; V: TRBV6-1; length: 14; CDR3: CASSGNRAQETQYF; DNA: TGTGCCAGCAGCGGTAACAGGGCCCAAGAGACCCAGTACTTC
D: TRBD1; J: TRBJ1-1; size: few; V: TRBV2; length: 14; CDR3: CASDRQGGDTEAFF; DNA: TGTGCCAGCGACAGACAGGGTGGAGACACTGAAGCTTTCTTT
D: -; J: TRBJ2-7; size: -; V: TRBV6-1; length: 14; CDR3: CASQEFWGHYEQYF; DNA: TGTGCCAGCCAAGAATTCTGGGGCCACTACGAGCAGTACTTC
D: -; J: TRBJ1-2; size: -; V: TRBV28; length: 13; CDR3: CASSLFFRSGYTF; DNA: TGTGCCAGCAGTTTATTTTTCAGATCTGGCTACACCTTC
D: -; J: TRBJ1-2; size: -; V: TRBV28; length: 12; CDR3: CASSRTGVGYTF; DNA: TGTGCCAGCAGCAGGACGGGGGTCGGCTACACCTTC
D: TRBD1; J: TRBJ2-3; size: -; V: TRBV9; length: 16; CDR3: CASTRGPTLSTDTQYF; DNA: TGTGCCAGCACCAGGGGGCCCACACTAAGCACAGATACGCAGTATTTT
D: TRBD1; J: TRBJ2-7; size: -; V: TRBV28; length: 12; CDR3: CASKDRGAEQYF; DNA: TGTGCCAGCAAGGACAGGGGCGCCGAGCAGTACTTC
D: TRBD2; J: TRBJ2-1; size: few; V: TRBV5-1; length: 17; CDR3: CASSITAGTSGSDEQFF; DNA: TGCGCCAGCAGCATAACGGCCGGGACTAGCGGGAGCGATGAGCAGTTCTTC
D: -; J: TRBJ2-2; size: -; V: TRBV5-4; length: 18; CDR3: CASRIFPPPEVTAGELFF; DNA: TGTGCCAGCAGAATCTTCCCACCGCCTGAGGTGACGGCCGGGGAGCTGTTTTTT
D: TRBD2; J: TRBJ2-5; size: -; V: TRBV7-2; length: 16; CDR3: CASSLRLAGGPETQYF; DNA: TGTGCCAGCAGCTTACGACTAGCGGGGGGGCCGGAGACCCAGTACTTC
D: TRBD1; J: TRBJ2-1; size: -; V: TRBV5-1; length: 17; CDR3: CASSELPGTGGENEQFF; DNA: TGCGCCAGCAGCGAATTGCCGGGGACAGGGGGCGAGAATGAGCAGTTCTTC
D: -; J: TRBJ2-2; size: -; V: TRBV21-1; length: 19; CDR3: CASSEKGPRRGSNTGELFF; DNA: TGTGCCAGCAGCGAAAAAGGCCCTAGGCGGGGTTCGAACACCGGGGAGCTGTTTTTT
D: -; J: TRBJ1-1; size: -; V: TRBV7-9; length: 12; CDR3: CASRGGGPEAFF; DNA: TGTGCCAGCAGAGGGGGGGGGCCTGAAGCTTTCTTT
D: TRBD2; J: TRBJ2-7; size: -; V: TRBV28; length: 14; CDR3: CASKAGGSTYEQYF; DNA: TGTGCCAGCAAGGCGGGGGGGAGCACCTACGAGCAGTACTTC
D: -; J: TRBJ1-1; size: -; V: TRBV10-3; length: 13; CDR3: CAIRSSGRTEAFF; DNA: TGTGCCATCAGATCTTCGGGTAGAACTGAAGCTTTCTTT
D: -; J: TRBJ1-5; size: few; V: TRBV19; length: 16; CDR3: CASSIYRGLSNQPQHF; DNA: TGTGCCAGTAGTATTTATCGGGGTTTAAGCAATCAGCCCCAGCATTTT
D: TRBD2; J: TRBJ2-1; size: -; V: TRBV10-1; length: 16; CDR3: CASSDASGVTYNEQFF; DNA: TGCGCCAGCAGTGACGCTAGCGGGGTAACCTACAATGAGCAGTTCTTC
D: -; J: TRBJ1-1; size: -; V: TRBV7-7; length: 13; CDR3: CASSLGYGTEAFF; DNA: TGTGCCAGCAGCTTAGGTTACGGGACTGAAGCTTTCTTT
D: TRBD2; J: TRBJ2-1; size: -; V: TRBV5-6; length: 14; CDR3: CASSLISGRYEQFF; DNA: TGTGCCAGCAGCTTGATTAGCGGGAGATATGAGCAGTTCTTC
D: -; J: TRBJ1-2; size: -; V: TRBV6-1; length: 15; CDR3: CASREQALINYGYTF; DNA: TGTGCCAGCAGAGAGCAGGCGCTAATAAACTATGGCTACACCTTC
D: TRBD1; J: TRBJ1-6; size: -; V: TRBV2; length: 14; CDR3: CASRKDREGSPLHF; DNA: TGTGCCAGCAGAAAGGACAGGGAGGGTTCACCCCTCCACTTT